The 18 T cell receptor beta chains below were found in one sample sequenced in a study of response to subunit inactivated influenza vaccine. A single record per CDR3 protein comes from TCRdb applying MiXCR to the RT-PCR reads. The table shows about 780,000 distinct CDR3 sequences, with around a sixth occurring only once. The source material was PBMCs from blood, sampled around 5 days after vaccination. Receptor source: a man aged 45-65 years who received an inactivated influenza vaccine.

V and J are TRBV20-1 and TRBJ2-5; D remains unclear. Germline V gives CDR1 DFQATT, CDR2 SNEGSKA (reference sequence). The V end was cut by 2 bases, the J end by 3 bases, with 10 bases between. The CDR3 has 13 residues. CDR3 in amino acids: CSARFTAEETQYF. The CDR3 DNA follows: TGCAGTGCTAGATTCACAGCCGAAGAGACCCAGTACTTC.

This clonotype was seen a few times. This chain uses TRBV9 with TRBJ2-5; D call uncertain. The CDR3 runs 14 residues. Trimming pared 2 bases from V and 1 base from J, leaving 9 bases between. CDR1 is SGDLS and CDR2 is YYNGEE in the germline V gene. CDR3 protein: CASSVNSRQETQYF. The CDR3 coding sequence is TGTGCCAGCAGCGTTAATAGCCGCCAAGAGACCCAGTACTTC.

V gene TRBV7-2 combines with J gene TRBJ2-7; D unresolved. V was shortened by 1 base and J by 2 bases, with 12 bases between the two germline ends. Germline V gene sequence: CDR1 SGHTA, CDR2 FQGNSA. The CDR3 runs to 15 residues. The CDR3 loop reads CASSLVSTSAYEQYF. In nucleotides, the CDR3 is TGTGCCAGCAGCTTAGTTAGTACGAGCGCCTACGAGCAGTACTTC.

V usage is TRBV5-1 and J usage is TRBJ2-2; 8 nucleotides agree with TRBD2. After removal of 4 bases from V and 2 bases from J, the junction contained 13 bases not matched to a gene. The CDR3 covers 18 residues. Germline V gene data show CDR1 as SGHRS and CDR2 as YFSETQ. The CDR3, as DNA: TGCGCCAGCAGCCTCGAGGGAGCGGGAGCCTACAACACCGGGGAGCTGTTTTTT. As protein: CASSLEGAGAYNTGELFF.

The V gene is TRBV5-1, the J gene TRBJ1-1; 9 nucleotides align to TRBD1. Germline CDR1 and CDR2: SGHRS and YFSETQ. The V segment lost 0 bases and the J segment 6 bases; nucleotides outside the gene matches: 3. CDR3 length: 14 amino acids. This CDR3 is CASSLGTGAPEAFF. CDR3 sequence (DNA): TGCGCCAGCAGCTTGGGGACAGGGGCCCCTGAAGCTTTCTTT. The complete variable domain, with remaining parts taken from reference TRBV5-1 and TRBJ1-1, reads KAGVTQTPRYLIKTRGQQVTLSCSPISGHRSVSWYQQTPGQGLQFLFEYFSETQRNKGNFPGRFSGRQFSNSRSEMNVSTLELGDSALYLCASSLGTGAPEAFFGQGTRLTVV.

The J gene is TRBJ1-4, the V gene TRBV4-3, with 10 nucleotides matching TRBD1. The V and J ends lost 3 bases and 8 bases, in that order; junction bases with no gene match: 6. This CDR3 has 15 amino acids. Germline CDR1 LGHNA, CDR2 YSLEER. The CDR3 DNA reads TGCGCCAGCAGCCATGACGGACAGGGGGGAGAAAAACTGTTTTTT. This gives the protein CASSHDGQGGEKLFF.

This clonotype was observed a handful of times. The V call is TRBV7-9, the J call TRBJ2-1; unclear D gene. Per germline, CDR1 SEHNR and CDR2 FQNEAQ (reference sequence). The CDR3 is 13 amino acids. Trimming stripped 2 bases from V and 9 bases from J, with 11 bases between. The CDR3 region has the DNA TGTGCCAGCAGCTTAAGTTCCGAACTTGAGCAGTTCTTC. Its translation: CASSLSSELEQFF.

CDR3 residues: CASSWTVGNTIYF. CDR3 bases: TGTGCCAGCAGCTGGACAGTTGGAAACACCATATATTTT. This chain joins TRBV7-2 and TRBJ1-3, with a tentative D call TRBD1 (6 bases). Germline V gene sequence: CDR1 SGHTA, CDR2 FQGNSA. The V end was cut by 4 bases, the J end by 3 bases, with 7 bases between. The CDR3 runs 13 residues.

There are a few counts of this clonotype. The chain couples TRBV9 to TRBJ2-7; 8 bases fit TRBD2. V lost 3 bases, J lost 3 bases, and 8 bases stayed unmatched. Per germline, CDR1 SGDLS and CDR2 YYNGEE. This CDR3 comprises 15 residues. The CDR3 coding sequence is TGTGCCAGCAGCGGGGGTGAAGCGGGAGTCTACGAGCAGTACTTC. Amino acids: CASSGGEAGVYEQYF.

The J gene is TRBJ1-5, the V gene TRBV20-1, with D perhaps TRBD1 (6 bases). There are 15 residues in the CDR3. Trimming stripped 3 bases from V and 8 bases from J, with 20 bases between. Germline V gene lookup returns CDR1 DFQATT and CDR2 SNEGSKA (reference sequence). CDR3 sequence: CSASPGHSAGEPQHF. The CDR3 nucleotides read TGCAGTGCTAGCCCGGGACATAGTGCGGGCGAGCCCCAGCATTTT.

The CDR3 is CASSPGWRERNYGYTF. As DNA, the CDR3 is TGTGCCAGCAGTCCCGGTTGGAGGGAGAGAAACTATGGCTACACCTTC. The chain combines TRBV12-3 or TRBV12-4 with TRBJ1-2; D ambiguous. The length of the CDR3 is 16 residues. With 5 bases removed from V and 2 bases from J, the gap between germline ends came to 18 bases.

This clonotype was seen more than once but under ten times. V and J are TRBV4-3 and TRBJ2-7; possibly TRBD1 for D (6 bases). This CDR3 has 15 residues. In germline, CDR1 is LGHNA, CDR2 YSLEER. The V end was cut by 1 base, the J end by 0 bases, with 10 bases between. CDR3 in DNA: TGCGCCAGCAGCCAAGGCCCAGGGGTCTCCTACGAGCAGTACTTC. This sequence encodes CASSQGPGVSYEQYF.

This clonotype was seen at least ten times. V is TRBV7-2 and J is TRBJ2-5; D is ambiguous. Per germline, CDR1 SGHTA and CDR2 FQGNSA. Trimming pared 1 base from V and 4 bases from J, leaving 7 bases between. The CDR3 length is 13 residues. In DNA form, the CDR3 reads TGTGCCAGCAGCTTAGGGACCCGAGAGACCCAGTACTTC. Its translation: CASSLGTRETQYF.

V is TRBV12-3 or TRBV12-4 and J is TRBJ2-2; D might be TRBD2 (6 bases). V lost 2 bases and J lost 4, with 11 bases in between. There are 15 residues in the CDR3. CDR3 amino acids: CASSLRGDLTGELFF. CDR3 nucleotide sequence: TGTGCCAGCAGTTTACGCGGGGACCTCACCGGGGAGCTGTTTTTT.

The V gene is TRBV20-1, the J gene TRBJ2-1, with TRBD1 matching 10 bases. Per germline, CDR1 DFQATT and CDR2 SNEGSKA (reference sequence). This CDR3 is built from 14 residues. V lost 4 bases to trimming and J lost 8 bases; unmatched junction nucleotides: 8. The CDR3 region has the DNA TGCAGTGCTAACCGGGACAGGGGAAGTGATGAGCAGTTCTTC. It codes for CSANRDRGSDEQFF.

The CDR3 loop is CASRASGGPLAKNIQYF. The CDR3, as DNA: TGCGCCAGCAGGGCCAGCGGGGGGCCGCTAGCCAAAAACATTCAGTACTTC. The chain uses TRBV10-2 and TRBJ2-4; 9 bases are a match to TRBD2. The ends lost 6 bases at V and 0 bases at J; junction bases unmatched: 9. The CDR3 contains 17 residues. The germline CDR1 and CDR2 sequences are WSHSY and SAAADI.

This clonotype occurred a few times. DNA of the CDR3: TGTGCCAGCAGCCCCTACGGGACAGGCGGAGATACGCAGTATTTT. Protein product: CASSPYGTGGDTQYF. V is TRBV7-9 and J is TRBJ2-3, with 8 bases that match TRBD1. The CDR3 length is 15 residues. Trimming removed 5 bases from V and 5 bases from J; junction bases left unmatched: 9. Germline assignment: CDR1 SEHNR and CDR2 FQNEAQ (reference sequence). The variable domain in full, with the rest retrieved from reference TRBV7-9 and TRBJ2-3, is DTGVSQNPRHKITKRGQNVTFRCDPISEHNRLYWYRQTLGQGPEFLTYFQNEAQLEKSRLLSDRFSAERPKGSFSTLEIQRTEQGDSAMYLCASSPYGTGGDTQYFGPGTRLTVL.

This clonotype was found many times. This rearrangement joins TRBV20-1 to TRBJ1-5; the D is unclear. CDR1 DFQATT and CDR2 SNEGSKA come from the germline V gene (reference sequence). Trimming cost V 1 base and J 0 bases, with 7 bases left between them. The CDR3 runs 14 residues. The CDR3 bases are TGCAGTGCTAGAGGTCCCTTTAGCAATCAGCCCCAGCATTTT. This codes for CSARGPFSNQPQHF.